Listed here are 9 T cell receptor beta chains from one sample, sequenced in a study of blood T cell repertoires in COVID-19. Repertoires were generated with immunoSEQ multiplex PCR, while TCRdb's copy carries only in-frame clones and drops some. In the table there are around 150,000 clones, around 86% of which are singletons. Material: peripheral blood. The source is an older woman with active or convalescent COVID-19.

The genes are TRBV28 and TRBJ2-7; TRBD1 aligns across 12 bases. With 5 bases clipped from V and 5 bases from J, the junction kept 10 bases outside the gene matches. CDR3 size: 16 residues. Per germline, CDR1 MDHEN and CDR2 SYDVKM. CDR3 region: CASSRALGQGANEQYF. CDR3 bases: TGTGCCAGCAGTCGCGCCTTGGGACAGGGGGCCAACGAGCAGTACTTC.

This chain joins TRBV9 and TRBJ2-2, with 7 bases identical to TRBD2. The trim removed 3 bases at V and 0 bases at J, leaving 2 bases unmatched. This CDR3 is 15 amino acids long. The germline V gene encodes CDR1 SGDLS and CDR2 YYNGEE. The CDR3 DNA reads as TGTGCCAGCAGCGCTGGACTAGCGAACACCGGGGAGCTGTTTTTT. It specifies CASSAGLANTGELFF.

The chain carries TRBV6-5 and TRBJ2-1; 13 bases are a match to TRBD2. The CDR3 covers 15 residues. Germline V lookup: CDR1 MNHEY, CDR2 SVGAGI. Unmatched junction bases numbered 6, after V lost 6 bases and J lost 7 bases. CDR3 sequence reads: CASSMTSGRINEQFF. The CDR3, as DNA: TGTGCCAGCAGCATGACTAGCGGGAGGATAAATGAGCAGTTCTTC.

The chain has TRBV30 and TRBJ2-7, with a possible D match to TRBD2 (6 bases). This CDR3 comprises 15 residues. The germline V and J ends were trimmed by 8 bases and 2 bases, with 22 bases remaining between them. CDR1 is GTSNPN, CDR2 SVGIG, per germline (reference sequence). The CDR3 protein is CAPGVGGSPTYEQYF. CDR3 nucleotides: TGTGCCCCTGGTGTGGGGGGAAGCCCGACCTACGAGCAGTACTTC.

V is TRBV19 and J is TRBJ2-7, with D unclear. Between the trimmed V and J ends, which lost 5 bases and 2 bases, there was a span of 13 bases. The length of the CDR3 is 14 residues. Germline V CDR1 and CDR2: LNHDA, SQIVND (reference sequence). The CDR3, as DNA: TGTGCCAGTAGTTCGCGCCACGGTCCCTACGAGCAGTACGTC. This encodes CASSSRHGPYEQYV.

This chain links TRBV19 with TRBJ2-5; unclear D gene. CDR1 is LNHDA and CDR2 is SQIVND in the germline V gene (reference sequence). V gave up 8 bases and J gave up 0 bases, with 10 bases separating them. The CDR3 is 13 residues long. The CDR3 reads CASSLTYQETQYF. The CDR3 bases are TGTGCCAGTTCTCTAACGTACCAAGAGACCCAGTACTTC.

V and J are TRBV7-3 and TRBJ2-1, with 8 bases lining up with TRBD2. V lost 1 base to trimming and J lost 14 bases; unmatched junction nucleotides: 7. Looked up from germline, CDR1 is SGHTA and CDR2 is FQGTGA. The CDR3 spans 13 residues. This CDR3 reads CASSLNGGTRKFF. Here the CDR3 DNA reads TGTGCCAGCAGCTTAAACGGGGGGACTAGAAAGTTCTTC.

The chain combines TRBV19 with TRBJ1-5; D may be TRBD1 (6 bases). Germline V gene lookup returns CDR1 LNHDA and CDR2 SQIVND (reference sequence). Trimming left V 5 bases short and J 6 bases short, with 17 bases between. CDR3 size: 15 residues. DNA of the CDR3: TGTGCCAGTAGTCCTTACAGGGAAGTGGGTCAGCCCCAGCATTTT. This codes for CASSPYREVGQPQHF. The entire variable domain, with the rest obtained from reference TRBV19 and TRBJ1-5, is as follows: DGGITQSPKYLFRKEGQNVTLSCEQNLNHDAMYWYRQDPGQGLRLIYYSQIVNDFQKGDIAEGYSVSREKKESFPLTVTSAQKNPTAFYLCASSPYREVGQPQHFGDGTRLSIL.

J is TRBJ2-6 and V is TRBV5-8; D is perhaps TRBD2 (6 bases). Trimming removed 0 bases at V and 4 bases at J, with 11 bases between. The CDR3 sequence is 16 residues long. Per the germline V gene, CDR1 is SGHTS and CDR2 is YDEGEE. DNA of the CDR3: TGTGCCAGCAGCTTGGGCGGGGCTGGAGGGGCCAACGTCCTGACTTTC. It codes for CASSLGGAGGANVLTF.